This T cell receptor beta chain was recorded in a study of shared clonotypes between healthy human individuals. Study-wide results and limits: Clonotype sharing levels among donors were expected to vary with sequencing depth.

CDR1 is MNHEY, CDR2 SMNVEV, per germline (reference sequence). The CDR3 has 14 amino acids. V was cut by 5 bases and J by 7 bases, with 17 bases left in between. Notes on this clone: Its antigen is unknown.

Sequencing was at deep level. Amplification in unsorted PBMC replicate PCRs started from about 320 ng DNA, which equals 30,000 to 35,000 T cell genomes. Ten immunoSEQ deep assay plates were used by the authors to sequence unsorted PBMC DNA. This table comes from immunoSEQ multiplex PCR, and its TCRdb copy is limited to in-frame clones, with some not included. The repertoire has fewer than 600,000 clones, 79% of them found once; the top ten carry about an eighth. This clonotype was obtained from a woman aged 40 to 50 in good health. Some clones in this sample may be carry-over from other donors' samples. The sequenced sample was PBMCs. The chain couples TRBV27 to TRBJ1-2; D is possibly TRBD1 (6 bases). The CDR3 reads CASSPRGRGSGYTF. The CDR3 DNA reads TGTGCCAGCAGTCCCCGGGGCAGGGGATCTGGCTACACCTTC.